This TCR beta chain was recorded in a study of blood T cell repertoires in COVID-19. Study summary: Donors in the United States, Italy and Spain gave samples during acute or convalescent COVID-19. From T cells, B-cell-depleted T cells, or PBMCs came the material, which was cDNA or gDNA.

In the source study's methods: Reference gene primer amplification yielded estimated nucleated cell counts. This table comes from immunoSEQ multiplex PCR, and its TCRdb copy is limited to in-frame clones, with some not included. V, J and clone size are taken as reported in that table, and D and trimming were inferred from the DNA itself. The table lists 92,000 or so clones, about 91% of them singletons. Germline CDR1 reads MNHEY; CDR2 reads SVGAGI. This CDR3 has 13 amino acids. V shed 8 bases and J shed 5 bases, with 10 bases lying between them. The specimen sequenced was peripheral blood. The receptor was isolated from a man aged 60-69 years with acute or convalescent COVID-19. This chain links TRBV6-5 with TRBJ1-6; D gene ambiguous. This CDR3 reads CASGKADNSPLHF. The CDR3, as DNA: TGTGCCAGCGGGAAAGCGGATAATTCACCCCTCCACTTT.